This TCR beta chain was found in a study of molecular identifiers for immune sequencing clone quantification. General study findings and limits: Beyond 20 RNA copies, clones held over 99% of effector molecules, compared with under 1% in naive cells.

Germline CDR1 reads DFQATT; CDR2 reads SNEGSKA (reference sequence). Trimming took 3 bases from V and 4 from J, leaving 9 bases between them. This CDR3 contains 12 residues. Turning to this clonotype: The antigen is not known. It is likely a read error, because the conserved phenylalanine at the end of the CDR3 is missing.

Preparation of the bulk TCR libraries relied on previously described methods and listed TCR primers. TCRdb reprocessed the PCR reads with MiXCR, giving one entry per CDR3 protein. Counted here are around 470,000 distinct CDR3 sequences, over 20% occurring once; the ten biggest clones make up about 0.84%. The receptor comes from a human donor in good health. Some libraries in this study had Jurkat cell RNA spiked in. The chain employs TRBV20-1 and TRBJ2-5; the D gene is possibly TRBD1 (5 bases). The sequenced material came from naive CD8+ T cells from blood, with Jurkat cell RNA spiked in. The sample's subset: FACS-sorted CD8+CD4-CCR7+CD45RA+ naive T cells. As DNA, the CDR3 is TGCAGTGCTAGGACAGTGCGAGAGACCCAGTACTAC. Protein product: CSARTVRETQYY.